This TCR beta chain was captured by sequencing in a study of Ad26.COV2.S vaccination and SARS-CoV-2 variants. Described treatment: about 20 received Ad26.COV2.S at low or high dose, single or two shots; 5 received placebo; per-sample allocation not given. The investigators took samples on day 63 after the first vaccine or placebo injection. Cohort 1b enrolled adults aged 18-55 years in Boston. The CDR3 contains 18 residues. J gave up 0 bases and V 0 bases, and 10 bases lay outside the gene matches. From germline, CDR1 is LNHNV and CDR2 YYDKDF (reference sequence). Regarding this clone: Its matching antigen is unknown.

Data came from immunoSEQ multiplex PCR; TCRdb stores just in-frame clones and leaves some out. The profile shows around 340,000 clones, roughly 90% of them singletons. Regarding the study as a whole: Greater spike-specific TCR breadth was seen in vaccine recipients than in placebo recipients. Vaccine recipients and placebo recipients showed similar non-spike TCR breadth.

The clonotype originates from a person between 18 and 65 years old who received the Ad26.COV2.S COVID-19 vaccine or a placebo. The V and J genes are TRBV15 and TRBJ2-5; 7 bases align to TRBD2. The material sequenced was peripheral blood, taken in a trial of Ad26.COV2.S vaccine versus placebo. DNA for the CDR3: TGTGCCACCAGCAGAGATCTTTGGAGCGGGAAGGACCAAGAGACCCAGTACTTC. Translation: CATSRDLWSGKDQETQYF.